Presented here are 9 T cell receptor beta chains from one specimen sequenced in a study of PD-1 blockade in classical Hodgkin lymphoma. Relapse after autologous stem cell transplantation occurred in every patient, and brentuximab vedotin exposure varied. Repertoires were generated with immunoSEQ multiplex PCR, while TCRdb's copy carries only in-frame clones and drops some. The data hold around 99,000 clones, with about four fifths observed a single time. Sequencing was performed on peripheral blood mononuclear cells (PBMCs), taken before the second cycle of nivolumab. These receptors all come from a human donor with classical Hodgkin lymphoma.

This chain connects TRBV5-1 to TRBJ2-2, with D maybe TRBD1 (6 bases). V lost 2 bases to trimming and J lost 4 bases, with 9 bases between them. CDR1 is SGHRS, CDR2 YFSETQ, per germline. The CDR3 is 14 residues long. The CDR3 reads CASSFGQFTGELFF. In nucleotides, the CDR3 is TGCGCCAGCAGCTTTGGACAGTTCACCGGGGAGCTGTTTTTT.

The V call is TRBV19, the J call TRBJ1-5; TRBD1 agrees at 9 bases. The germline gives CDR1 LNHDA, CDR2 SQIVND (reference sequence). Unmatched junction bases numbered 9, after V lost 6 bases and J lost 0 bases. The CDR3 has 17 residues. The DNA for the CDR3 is TGTGCCAGTAGGACAACAGGGGGCGGATATAGCAATCAGCCCCAGCATTTT. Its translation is CASRTTGGGYSNQPQHF.

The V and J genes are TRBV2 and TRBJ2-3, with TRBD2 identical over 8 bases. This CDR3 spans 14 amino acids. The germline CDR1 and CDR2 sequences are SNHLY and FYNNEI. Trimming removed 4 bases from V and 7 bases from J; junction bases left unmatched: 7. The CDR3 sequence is CASSAGLGRHTQYF. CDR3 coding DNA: TGTGCCAGCAGTGCGGGACTAGGGCGCCATACGCAGTATTTT.

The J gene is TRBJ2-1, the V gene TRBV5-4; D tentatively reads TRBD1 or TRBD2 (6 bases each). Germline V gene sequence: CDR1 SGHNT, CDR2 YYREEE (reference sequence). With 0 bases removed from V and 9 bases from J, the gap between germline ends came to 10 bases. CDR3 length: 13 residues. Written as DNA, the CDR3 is TGTGCCAGCAGCTTGGATGGGGGGCTTGAGCAGTTCTTC. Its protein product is CASSLDGGLEQFF.

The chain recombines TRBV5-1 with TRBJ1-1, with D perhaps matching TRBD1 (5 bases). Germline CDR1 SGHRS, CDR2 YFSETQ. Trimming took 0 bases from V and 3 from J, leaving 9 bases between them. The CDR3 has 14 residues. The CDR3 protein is CASSLALGDTEAFF. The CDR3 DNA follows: TGCGCCAGCAGCTTGGCTTTAGGGGACACTGAAGCTTTCTTT.

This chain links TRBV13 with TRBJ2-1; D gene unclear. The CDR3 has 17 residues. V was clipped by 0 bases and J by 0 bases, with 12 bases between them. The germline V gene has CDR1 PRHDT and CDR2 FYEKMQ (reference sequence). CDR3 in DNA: TGTGCCAGCAGCTTAGGCCCCTCACGGAGCTCCTACAATGAGCAGTTCTTC. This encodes CASSLGPSRSSYNEQFF.

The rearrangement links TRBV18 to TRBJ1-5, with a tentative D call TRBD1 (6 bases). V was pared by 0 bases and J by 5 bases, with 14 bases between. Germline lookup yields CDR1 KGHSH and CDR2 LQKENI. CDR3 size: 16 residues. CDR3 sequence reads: CASSPPGWGRDQPQHF. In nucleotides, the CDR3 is TGTGCCAGCTCACCACCGGGATGGGGGCGCGATCAGCCCCAGCATTTT.

The CDR3 DNA reads TGTGCCAGCAGCCAATGGGGCGGGGCGGAAGGTCAGCCCCAGCATTTT. Amino acid sequence: CASSQWGGAEGQPQHF. V gene TRBV16 combines with J gene TRBJ1-5; TRBD1 might be the D (5 bases). This CDR3 is built from 16 residues. Germline V lookup: CDR1 KGHSY, CDR2 FQNENV. Between the trimmed V and J ends, which lost 1 base and 6 bases, there was a span of 16 bases. The whole variable domain, remainder taken from reference TRBV16 and TRBJ1-5, is GEEVAQTPKHLVRGEGQKAKLYCAPIKGHSYVFWYQQVLKNEFKFLISFQNENVFDETGMPKERFSAKCLPNSPCSLEIQATKLEDSAVYFCASSQWGGAEGQPQHFGDGTRLSIL.

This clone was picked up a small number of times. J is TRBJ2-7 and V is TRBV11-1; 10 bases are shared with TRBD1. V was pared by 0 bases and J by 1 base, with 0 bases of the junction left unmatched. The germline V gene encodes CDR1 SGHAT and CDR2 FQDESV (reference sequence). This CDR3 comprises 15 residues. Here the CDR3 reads CASSLADRGSYEQYF. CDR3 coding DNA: TGTGCCAGCAGCTTAGCGGACAGGGGGTCCTACGAGCAGTACTTC.